The T cell receptor (beta chain) described here comes from a study of control samples from healthy donors and cancer patients. The germline gives CDR1 SEHNR, CDR2 FQNEAQ (reference sequence). The CDR3 sequence is 13 residues long. V shed 1 base and J shed 7 bases, with 7 bases lying between them. Sequencing was performed with immunoSEQ multiplex PCR; in TCRdb, only in-frame clones are kept and a portion is missing. The data show roughly 52,000 clones, 85% to 95% seen once. The rearrangement uses TRBV7-9 and TRBJ1-4; D uncertain. What was sequenced was blood. This TCR was recovered from a man aged 25 to 40 in good health. This chain's CDR3 is CASSLVAFEKLFF. The CDR3 DNA sequence: TGTGCCAGCAGCTTAGTCGCGTTTGAAAAACTGTTTTTT.